A single sample gave rise to the 10 T cell receptor beta chains below, sequenced in a study of blood T cell repertoires in COVID-19. Clones were read by immunoSEQ multiplex PCR, and TCRdb kept only the in-frame ones, dropping some. The sample holds about 170,000 clones, approximately 86% seen once. The sample was peripheral blood. The receptors come from a man between 65 and 85 years old with acute or convalescent COVID-19.

The chain has TRBV5-4 and TRBJ1-6; D uncertain. Germline CDR1 is SGHNT and CDR2 is YYREEE (reference sequence). V lost 4 bases to trimming and J lost 10 bases, with 18 bases between them. The CDR3 runs to 15 residues. The CDR3 DNA sequence: TGTGCCAGCAGCAACGTAAAGGAGCGGGTCTCACCCCTCCACTTT. It is translated as CASSNVKERVSPLHF.

The J gene is TRBJ2-7, the V gene TRBV6-1; the D gene is possibly TRBD1 (5 bases). Germline values: CDR1 MNHNS, CDR2 SASEGT. CDR3 length equals 14 residues. Trimming cost V 3 bases and J 0 bases, with 9 bases left between them. CDR3 region: CASSEGPSSYEQYF. CDR3 sequence (DNA): TGTGCCAGCAGTGAGGGGCCGAGCTCCTACGAGCAGTACTTC.

About this clone itself: The same CDR3 can be traced to other DNA sequences in this sample. This chain connects TRBV9 to TRBJ2-6; TRBD2 is a possible D gene (5 bases). Germline lookup yields CDR1 SGDLS and CDR2 YYNGEE. V was pared by 5 bases and J by 2 bases, with 11 bases between. This CDR3 has 15 residues. In DNA, the CDR3 is TGTGCCAGCAGTGTTGGAGGAGCTGGGGCCAACGTCCTGACTTTC. This encodes CASSVGGAGANVLTF. The full variable domain, completed using reference TRBV9 and TRBJ2-6, is DSGVTQTPKHLITATGQRVTLRCSPRSGDLSVYWYQQSLDQGLQFLIQYYNGEERAKGNILERFSAQQFPDLHSELNLSSLELGDSALYFCASSVGGAGANVLTFGAGSRLTVL.

The chain is built from TRBV27 and TRBJ1-2, with 9 positions matching TRBD1. Germline trimming cut 2 bases from V and 4 bases from J; bases unmatched to any gene: 5. In germline, CDR1 is MNHEY, CDR2 SMNVEV (reference sequence). CDR3 size: 15 residues. CDR3 in amino acids: CASSLGGQGSYGYTF. In DNA, the CDR3 is TGTGCCAGCAGTTTAGGTGGACAGGGGTCCTATGGCTACACCTTC.

V gene TRBV6-4 combines with J gene TRBJ1-4; TRBD1 matches at 7 bases. Germline V gives CDR1 MRHNA, CDR2 SNTAGT. The CDR3 extends over 13 amino acids. After removal of 5 bases from V and 7 bases from J, the junction contained 4 bases not matched to a gene. CDR3 bases: TGTGCCAGCAGTCGACAGGGTGGTGAAAAACTGTTTTTT. This gives the protein CASSRQGGEKLFF.

Only one count was recorded for this clone. The chain combines TRBV2 with TRBJ2-5, with a possible D match to TRBD2 (7 bases). Germline V lookup: CDR1 SNHLY, CDR2 FYNNEI. V lost 2 bases and J lost 5, with 18 bases in between. The CDR3 contains 16 residues. The CDR3 loop reads CASSEIIAGGPETQYF. CDR3 nucleotide sequence: TGTGCCAGCAGTGAAATTATTGCCGGGGGGCCTGAGACCCAGTACTTC.

The chain combines TRBV2 with TRBJ1-2; 9 nucleotides line up with TRBD1. V trimming: 7 bases; J trimming: 6 bases; junction bases outside the gene matches: 3. CDR3 size: 12 residues. CDR1 and CDR2 from the germline V gene are SNHLY and FYNNEI. DNA of the CDR3: TGTGCCAGCAAGGGGACAGGGAATGGCTACACCTTC. Protein product: CASKGTGNGYTF.

The chain combines TRBV5-1 with TRBJ2-4; D remains ambiguous. Per the germline V gene, CDR1 is SGHRS and CDR2 is YFSETQ. The CDR3 has 16 amino acids. With 0 bases removed from V and 6 bases from J, the gap between germline ends came to 16 bases. This CDR3 is CASSLALRPLGNIQYF. CDR3 nucleotides: TGCGCCAGCAGCTTGGCCCTCAGGCCCTTAGGAAACATTCAGTACTTC. The full variable domain, rest sourced from reference TRBV5-1 and TRBJ2-4, is KAGVTQTPRYLIKTRGQQVTLSCSPISGHRSVSWYQQTPGQGLQFLFEYFSETQRNKGNFPGRFSGRQFSNSRSEMNVSTLELGDSALYLCASSLALRPLGNIQYFGAGTRLSVL.

The rearrangement uses TRBV28 and TRBJ2-1; 7 bases align to TRBD1. Germline V gene data show CDR1 as MDHEN and CDR2 as SYDVKM. The trim removed 5 bases at V and 2 bases at J, leaving 6 bases unmatched. The CDR3 length is 15 residues. CDR3 sequence: CASSQQGFTYNEQFF. CDR3 DNA: TGTGCCAGCAGTCAACAGGGGTTCACCTACAATGAGCAGTTCTTC.

The chain recombines TRBV5-6 with TRBJ1-5, with a weak D call TRBD1 (6 bases). This CDR3 has 13 residues. The germline V gene encodes CDR1 SGHDT and CDR2 YYEEEE. Trimming shortened V by 3 bases and J by 8 bases, and 12 bases separated the two germline ends. The DNA for the CDR3 is TGTGCCAGCAGCTCTCAGGGGAAAGAGCCCCAGCATTTT. Residues: CASSSQGKEPQHF.